These T cell receptor beta chains were read from a single sample in a study of cytomegalovirus exposure and HLA in healthy donors. Clones were read by immunoSEQ multiplex PCR, and TCRdb kept only the in-frame ones, dropping some. Found here are roughly 150,000 clones, approximately 77% of them singletons; the top ten hold about 2.3%. The sequencing input was PBMCs. All receptors derive from a female donor in good health and CMV-seronegative. CDR3s include the opening cysteine and the closing phenylalanine or tryptophan. Each record gives: clone size, D gene, J gene, V gene, CDR3 DNA, CDR3 protein. D genes are given only for firm matches. A row's size may be missing; if present it is once, few, many or a size class.

>-|-|TRBJ2-2|TRBV19
TGTGCCAGTAGTATTAGTCGGGTAGTGAACACCGGGGAGCTGTTTTTT
CASSISRVVNTGELFF
>-|TRBD2|TRBJ2-3|TRBV29-1
TGCAGCGTTGCGACCGGGACTAGCGGGGGGGATATGCAGTATTTT
CSVATGTSGGDMQYF
>-|-|TRBJ1-1|TRBV7-3
TGTGCCAGCAGCTTAACACAGACCACTGAAGCTTTCTTT
CASSLTQTTEAFF
>-|-|TRBJ1-2|TRBV6-6
TGTGCCAGCAGGCCCGGGGAGGGGCGAGGCTACACCTTC
CASRPGEGRGYTF
>-|TRBD2|TRBJ2-2|TRBV9
TGTGCCAGCAGCCGGCGGGGAGGGGAGACCGGGGAGCTGTTTTTT
CASSRRGGETGELFF
>-|-|TRBJ2-7|TRBV25-1
TGTGCCAGCAGTGAATTGGGCATACCTTACGAGCAGTACTTC
CASSELGIPYEQYF
>-|TRBD2|TRBJ2-7|TRBV6-1
TGTGCCAGCAGTGAAGAGGCGGGGGGGCCGACGGAGCAGTACTTC
CASSEEAGGPTEQYF
>-|TRBD1|TRBJ1-2|TRBV19
TGTGCCAGTAGTCAGGGACAGGGGAGCTATGGCTACACCTTC
CASSQGQGSYGYTF
>-|-|TRBJ2-7|TRBV18
TGTGCCAGCTCACGCCCGACAGTATTTTACGAGCAGTACTTC
CASSRPTVFYEQYF
>-|TRBD1|TRBJ1-5|TRBV4-3
TGCGCCAGCAGCCAGAGGACAGGGGCCAATCAGCCCCAGCATTTT
CASSQRTGANQPQHF
>-|-|TRBJ1-2|TRBV19
TGTGCCAGTAGTAAACGTGAACAGCCCAACTATGGCTACACCTTC
CASSKREQPNYGYTF
>few|TRBD2|TRBJ2-3|TRBV7-8
TGTGCCAGCACCTCACGGGAGGGAGCAGATACGCAGTATTTT
CASTSREGADTQYF
>-|-|TRBJ2-7|TRBV19
TGTGCCAGTACCCCCGGCTACGGGTTGGGCAGGGGAACCTACGAGCAGTACTTC
CASTPGYGLGRGTYEQYF
>-|TRBD2|TRBJ2-3|TRBV30
TGTGCCTGGAGCGGGGGGGTTGGGACAGATACGCAGTATTTT
CAWSGGVGTDTQYF
>-|TRBD1|TRBJ2-2|TRBV7-9
TGTGCCAGCGGCTACGGACAGGCGAACACCGGGGAGCTGTTTTTT
CASGYGQANTGELFF
>-|-|TRBJ1-3|TRBV4-3
TGCGCCAGCAGCCAGGGAGACACCATATATTTT
CASSQGDTIYF
>-|TRBD2|TRBJ2-1|TRBV5-1
TGCGCCAGCAGCTTGGGGACTAGCGGGAGCAATGAGCAGTTCTTC
CASSLGTSGSNEQFF
>-|-|TRBJ2-7|TRBV29-1
TGCAGCGTTGAACTAGTAGGCTACGAGCAGTACTTC
CSVELVGYEQYF
>-|TRBD2|TRBJ2-7|TRBV4-2
TGTGCCAGCAGCTCCCAGCGGGGGGCAACCTACGAGCAGTACTTC
CASSSQRGATYEQYF
>-|TRBD2|TRBJ2-3|TRBV4-1
TGCGCCAGCAGCCCCTCCGGACTAGCCCGCACAGATACGCAGTATTTT
CASSPSGLARTDTQYF
>-|-|TRBJ1-2|TRBV7-6
TGTGCCAGCAGCTTTCATAACTATGGCTACACCTTC
CASSFHNYGYTF
>once|TRBD1|TRBJ1-6|TRBV19
TGTGCCAGTAGTATAGTCGGGACAGGGGGCAATTCACCCCTCCACTTT
CASSIVGTGGNSPLHF
>few|TRBD1|TRBJ2-7|TRBV19
TGTGCCAGTAGTATCGGGGACAGGTACGAGCAGTACTTC
CASSIGDRYEQYF
>-|-|TRBJ1-3|TRBV18
TGTGCCAGCTCATTACAGACAGGCTCCTCTGGAAACACCATATATTTT
CASSLQTGSSGNTIYF
>few|TRBD1|TRBJ1-2|TRBV19
TGTGCCAGTAGTACTCGACAGGGATTGGGCTACACCTTC
CASSTRQGLGYTF
>-|-|TRBJ2-2|TRBV12-5
TGTGCTAGTGGTTTGGTAGGGAGGACGGCGAACACCGGGGAGCTGTTTTTT
CASGLVGRTANTGELFF
>medium-sized|-|TRBJ1-5|TRBV6-1
TGTGCCAGCAGTGACGGGTCGGGGAATCAGCCCCAGCATTTT
CASSDGSGNQPQHF
>-|TRBD2|TRBJ2-7|TRBV6-5
TGTGCCAGCAGTGGGTACACTAGCGGGAGTACCGAGCAGTACTTC
CASSGYTSGSTEQYF
>-|TRBD1|TRBJ2-1|TRBV20-1
TGCAGTGCTACAACAGGGGATGAGCAGTTCTTC
CSATTGDEQFF
>-|TRBD1|TRBJ1-4|TRBV4-2
TGTGCCAGCAGCCCGCCCGGGACAGGCGATGAAAAACTGTTTTTT
CASSPPGTGDEKLFF
>-|-|TRBJ1-6|TRBV14
TGTGCCAGCAGCGTCAGGTTGGATTCACCCCTCCACTTT
CASSVRLDSPLHF
>-|TRBD1|TRBJ1-2|TRBV6-1
TGTGCCAGTTACAGGGGTTCGGGGGTCTATGGCTACACCTTC
CASYRGSGVYGYTF
>-|-|TRBJ2-3|TRBV5-1
TGCGCCAGCTTCCACACAGATACGCAGTATTTT
CASFHTDTQYF
>-|-|TRBJ1-5|TRBV27
TGTGCCAGCAGTTTACAGGGGATAAGTCCCCAGCATTTT
CASSLQGISPQHF
>once|TRBD2|TRBJ2-5|TRBV6-1
TGTGCCAGCGGCGATTCCGGGACTAGCGGGAGGGTCCACTTC
CASGDSGTSGRVHF
>few|-|TRBJ2-7|TRBV2
TGTGCCAGCAGTCCTCTTCAGGGCTACGAGCAGTACTTC
CASSPLQGYEQYF
>once|-|TRBJ2-5|TRBV6-1
TGTGCCAGCAGTGAAGCGGGCCGAAGACAAGAGACCCAGTACTTC
CASSEAGRRQETQYF
>-|TRBD1|TRBJ2-3|TRBV27
TGTGCCAGCAGCACTCGGGACAGGCTCACAGATACGCAGTATTTT
CASSTRDRLTDTQYF
>-|TRBD2|TRBJ2-3|TRBV6-1
TGTGCCAGCAGTGATCCCCTAGCGGGGGGAGGGACGCAGTATTTT
CASSDPLAGGGTQYF
>-|-|TRBJ2-7|TRBV19
TGTGCCAGTAGTATGTCGGACGGGGGTAACTACGAGCAGTACTTC
CASSMSDGGNYEQYF
>once|TRBD1|TRBJ1-2|TRBV27
TGTGCCAGCAGTTTTATTGCCCCCGGGACAGAGGGCTACACCTTC
CASSFIAPGTEGYTF
>-|-|TRBJ2-7|TRBV27
TGTGCCAGCAGTTCTACTCGGGTTTACCCGCCCACGGAGCAGTACTTC
CASSSTRVYPPTEQYF